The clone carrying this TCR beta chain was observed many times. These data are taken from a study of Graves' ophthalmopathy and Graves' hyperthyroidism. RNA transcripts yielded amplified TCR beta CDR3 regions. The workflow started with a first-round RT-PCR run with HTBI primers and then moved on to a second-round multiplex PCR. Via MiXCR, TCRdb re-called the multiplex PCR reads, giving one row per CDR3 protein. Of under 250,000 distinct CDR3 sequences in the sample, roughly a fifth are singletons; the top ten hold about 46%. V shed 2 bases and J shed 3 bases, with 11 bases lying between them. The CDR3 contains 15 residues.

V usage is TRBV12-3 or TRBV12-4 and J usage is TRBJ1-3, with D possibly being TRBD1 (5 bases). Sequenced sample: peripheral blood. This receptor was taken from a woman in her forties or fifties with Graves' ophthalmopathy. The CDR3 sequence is CASSLWRGSGNTIYF. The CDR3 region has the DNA TGTGCCAGCAGTTTATGGAGGGGCAGTGGAAACACCATATATTTT.